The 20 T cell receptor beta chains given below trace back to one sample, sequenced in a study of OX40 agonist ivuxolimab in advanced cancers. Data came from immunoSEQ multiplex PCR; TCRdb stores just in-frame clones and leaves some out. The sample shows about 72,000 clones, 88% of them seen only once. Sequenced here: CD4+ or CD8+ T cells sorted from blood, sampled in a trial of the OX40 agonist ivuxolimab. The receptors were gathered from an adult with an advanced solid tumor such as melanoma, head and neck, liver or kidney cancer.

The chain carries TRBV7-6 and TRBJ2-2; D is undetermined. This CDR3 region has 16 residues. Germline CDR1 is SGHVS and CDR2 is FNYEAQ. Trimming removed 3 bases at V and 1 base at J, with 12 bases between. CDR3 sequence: CASSFRQSENTGELFF. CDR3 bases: TGTGCCAGCAGCTTCAGGCAGTCGGAGAACACCGGGGAGCTGTTTTTT.

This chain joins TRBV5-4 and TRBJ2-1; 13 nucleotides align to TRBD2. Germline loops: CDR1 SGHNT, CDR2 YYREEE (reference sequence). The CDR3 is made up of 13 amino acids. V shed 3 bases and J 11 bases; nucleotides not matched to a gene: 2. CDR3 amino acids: CASSWTSGSKQFF. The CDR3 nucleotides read TGTGCCAGCAGCTGGACTAGCGGGAGTAAGCAGTTCTTC.

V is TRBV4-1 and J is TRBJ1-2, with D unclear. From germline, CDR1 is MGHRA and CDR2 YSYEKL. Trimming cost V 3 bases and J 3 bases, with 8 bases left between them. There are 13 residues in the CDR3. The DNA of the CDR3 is TGCGCCAGCAGCCACTCCGGGCACTATGGCTACACCTTC. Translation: CASSHSGHYGYTF.

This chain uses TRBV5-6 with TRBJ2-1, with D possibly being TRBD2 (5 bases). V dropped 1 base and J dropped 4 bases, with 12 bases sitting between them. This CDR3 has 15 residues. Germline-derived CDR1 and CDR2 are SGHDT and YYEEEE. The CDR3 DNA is TGTGCCAGCAGCTTGTTCGGGGATACATACAATGAGCAGTTCTTC. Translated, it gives CASSLFGDTYNEQFF. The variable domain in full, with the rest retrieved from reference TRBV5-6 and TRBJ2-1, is DAGVTQSPTHLIKTRGQQVTLRCSPKSGHDTVSWYQQALGQGPQFIFQYYEEEERQRGNFPDRFSGHQFPNYSSELNVNALLLGDSALYLCASSLFGDTYNEQFFGPGTRLTVL.

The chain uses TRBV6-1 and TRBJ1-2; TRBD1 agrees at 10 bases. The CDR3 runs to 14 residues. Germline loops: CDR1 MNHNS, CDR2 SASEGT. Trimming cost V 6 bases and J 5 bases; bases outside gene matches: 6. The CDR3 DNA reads TGTGCCAGCAGAGCACCGGGACAGGGGTATGGCTACACCTTC. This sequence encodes CASRAPGQGYGYTF.

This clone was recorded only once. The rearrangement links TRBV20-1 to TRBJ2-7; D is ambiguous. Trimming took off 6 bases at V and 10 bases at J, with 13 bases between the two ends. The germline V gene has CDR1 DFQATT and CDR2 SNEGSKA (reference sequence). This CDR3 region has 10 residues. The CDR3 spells CSADSAVQYF. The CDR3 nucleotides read TGCAGTGCGGATTCGGCGGTTCAGTACTTC.

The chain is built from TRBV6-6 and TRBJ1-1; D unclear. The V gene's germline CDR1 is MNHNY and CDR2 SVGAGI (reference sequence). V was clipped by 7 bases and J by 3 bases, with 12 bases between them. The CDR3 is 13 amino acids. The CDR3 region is CASTLTWDTEAFF. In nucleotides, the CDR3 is TGTGCCAGCACCCTGACTTGGGACACTGAAGCTTTCTTT.

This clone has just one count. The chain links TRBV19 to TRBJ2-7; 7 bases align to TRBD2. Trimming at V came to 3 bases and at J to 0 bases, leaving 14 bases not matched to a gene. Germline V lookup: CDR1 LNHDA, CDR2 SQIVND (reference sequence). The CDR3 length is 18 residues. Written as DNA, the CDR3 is TGTGCCAGTAGTATTGCGGGGAGGGCCGGTAGGAGCTCCTACGAGCAGTACTTC. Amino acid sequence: CASSIAGRAGRSSYEQYF. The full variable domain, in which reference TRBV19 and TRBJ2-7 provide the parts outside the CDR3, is DGGITQSPKYLFRKEGQNVTLSCEQNLNHDAMYWYRQDPGQGLRLIYYSQIVNDFQKGDIAEGYSVSREKKESFPLTVTSAQKNPTAFYLCASSIAGRAGRSSYEQYFGPGTRLTVT.

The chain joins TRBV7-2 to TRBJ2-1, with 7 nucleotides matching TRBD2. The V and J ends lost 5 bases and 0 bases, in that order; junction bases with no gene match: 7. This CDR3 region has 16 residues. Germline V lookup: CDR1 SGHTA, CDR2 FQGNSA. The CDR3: CASSPSGESSYNEQFF. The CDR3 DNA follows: TGTGCCAGCAGCCCAAGCGGGGAAAGCTCCTACAATGAGCAGTTCTTC. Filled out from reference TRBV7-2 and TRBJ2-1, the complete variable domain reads GAGVSQSPSNKVTEKGKDVELRCDPISGHTALYWYRQSLGQGLEFLIYFQGNSAPDKSGLPSDRFSAERTGGSVSTLTIQRTQQEDSAVYLCASSPSGESSYNEQFFGPGTRLTVL.

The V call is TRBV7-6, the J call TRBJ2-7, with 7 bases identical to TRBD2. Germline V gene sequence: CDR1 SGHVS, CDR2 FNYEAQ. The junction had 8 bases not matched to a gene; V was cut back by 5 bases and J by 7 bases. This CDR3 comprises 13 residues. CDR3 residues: CASSPGPRGEQYF. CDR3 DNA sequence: TGTGCCAGCAGCCCGGGACCGCGGGGGGAGCAGTACTTC.

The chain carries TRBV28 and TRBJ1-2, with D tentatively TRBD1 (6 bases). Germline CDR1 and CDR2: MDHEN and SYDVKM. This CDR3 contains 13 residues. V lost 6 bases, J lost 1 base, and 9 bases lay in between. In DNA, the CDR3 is TGTGCCAGCAGGGGGGCGAGTAACTATGGCTACACCTTC. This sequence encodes CASRGASNYGYTF.

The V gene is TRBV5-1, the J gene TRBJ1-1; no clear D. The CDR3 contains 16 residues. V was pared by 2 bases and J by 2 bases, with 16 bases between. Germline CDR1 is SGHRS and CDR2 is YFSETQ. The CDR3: CASSFTYSRSNTEAFF. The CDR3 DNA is TGCGCCAGCAGCTTCACCTATTCTCGGTCCAACACTGAAGCTTTCTTT.

This chain's CDR3 is CSAGRTYEQYF. As DNA, the CDR3 is TGCAGTGCTGGGCGAACCTACGAGCAGTACTTC. The chain links TRBV20-1 to TRBJ2-7; no reliable D call. Trimming removed 5 bases from V and 2 bases from J, with 7 bases in between. The CDR3 has 11 amino acids. CDR1 and CDR2 (germline): DFQATT, SNEGSKA (reference sequence).

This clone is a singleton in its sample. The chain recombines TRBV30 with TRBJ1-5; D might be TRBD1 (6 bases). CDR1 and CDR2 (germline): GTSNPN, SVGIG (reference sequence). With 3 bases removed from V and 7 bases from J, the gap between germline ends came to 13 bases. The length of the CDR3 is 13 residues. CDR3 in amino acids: CAWSHRERQPQHF. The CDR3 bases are TGTGCCTGGAGCCACAGGGAAAGGCAGCCCCAGCATTTT.

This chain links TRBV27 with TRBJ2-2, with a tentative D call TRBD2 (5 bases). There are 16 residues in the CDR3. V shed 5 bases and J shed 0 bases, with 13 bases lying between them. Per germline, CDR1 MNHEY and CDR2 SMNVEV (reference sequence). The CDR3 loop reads CASSPRTGSNTGELFF. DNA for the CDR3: TGTGCCAGCAGTCCACGGACGGGATCGAACACCGGGGAGCTGTTTTTT.

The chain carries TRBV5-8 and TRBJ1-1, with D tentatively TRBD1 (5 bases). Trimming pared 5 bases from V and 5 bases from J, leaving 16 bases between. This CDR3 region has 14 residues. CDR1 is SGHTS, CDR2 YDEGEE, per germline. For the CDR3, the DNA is TGTGCCAGCAGGCCCTGGGGGTGGAGTACTGAAGCTTTCTTT. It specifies CASRPWGWSTEAFF.

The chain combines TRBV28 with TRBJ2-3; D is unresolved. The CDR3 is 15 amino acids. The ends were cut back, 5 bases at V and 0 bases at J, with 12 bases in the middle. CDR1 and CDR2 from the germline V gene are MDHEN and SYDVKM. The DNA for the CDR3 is TGTGCCAGCAGTCCGGAGTATCTTAGCACAGATACGCAGTATTTT. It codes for CASSPEYLSTDTQYF.

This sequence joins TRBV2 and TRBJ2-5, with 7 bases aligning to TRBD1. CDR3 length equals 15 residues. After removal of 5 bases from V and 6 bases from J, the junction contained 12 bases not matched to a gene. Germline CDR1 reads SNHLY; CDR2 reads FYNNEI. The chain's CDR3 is CASSQQGIGLKTQYF. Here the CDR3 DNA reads TGTGCCAGCAGTCAACAGGGGATCGGTCTCAAGACCCAGTACTTC.

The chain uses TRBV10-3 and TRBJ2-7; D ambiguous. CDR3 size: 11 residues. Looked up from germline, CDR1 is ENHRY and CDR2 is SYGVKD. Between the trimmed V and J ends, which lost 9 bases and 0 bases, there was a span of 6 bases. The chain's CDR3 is CAIAASYEQYF. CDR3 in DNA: TGTGCCATAGCAGCCTCCTACGAGCAGTACTTC.

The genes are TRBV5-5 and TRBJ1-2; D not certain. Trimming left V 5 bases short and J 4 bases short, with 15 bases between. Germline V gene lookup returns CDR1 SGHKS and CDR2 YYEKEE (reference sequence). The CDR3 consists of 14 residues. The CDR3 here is CASRPQSGRYGYTF. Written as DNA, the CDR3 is TGTGCCAGCAGACCCCAGTCTGGACGCTATGGCTACACCTTC.